What follows are 19 T cell receptor beta chains derived from one specimen sequenced in a study of T cell repertoires in cytomegalovirus infection. TCRdb processed the reads anew with MiXCR; each CDR3 protein has one entry. The sample holds roughly 730,000 distinct CDR3 sequences, about 33% seen once. These receptors' antigens are unknown. The specimen was cultured PBMCs, collected from culture after CMV antigen stimulation. These receptors came from a human donor in good health (CMV status not recorded). Some clones in this sample may be carry-over from other donors' samples.

A few counts support this clonotype. The chain carries TRBV10-3 and TRBJ1-1; TRBD1 is a possible D gene (5 bases). The CDR3 is 11 residues long. Looked up from germline, CDR1 is ENHRY and CDR2 is SYGVKD. Trimming removed 5 bases from V and 7 bases from J, with 8 bases in between. The CDR3 here is CAISPGREAFF. The CDR3 DNA reads as TGTGCCATCAGTCCGGGACGTGAAGCTTTCTTT.

This chain's CDR3 is CASSADRSVTQYF. CDR3 DNA sequence: TGTGCCAGCAGCGCCGATCGCTCAGTTACGCAGTATTTT. The V call is TRBV7-2, the J call TRBJ2-3; D gene ambiguous. From germline, CDR1 is SGHTA and CDR2 FQGNSA. The ends were cut back, 5 bases at V and 8 bases at J, with 14 bases in the middle. This CDR3 is 13 amino acids long.

The chain joins TRBV12-3 or TRBV12-4 to TRBJ1-2; possibly TRBD1 for D (5 bases). Trimming stripped 3 bases from V and 8 bases from J, with 10 bases between. This CDR3 has 12 amino acids. The CDR3 DNA reads as TGTGCCAGCAGTTTCGCAGGGAGGGGCTACACCTTC. Translating gives CASSFAGRGYTF.

This clonotype was detected ten times or more. V gene TRBV7-2 combines with J gene TRBJ1-5; TRBD1 matches 9 bases. V lost 3 bases to trimming and J lost 4 bases; unmatched junction nucleotides: 4. CDR1 and CDR2 from the germline V gene are SGHTA and FQGNSA. The CDR3 extends over 15 amino acids. As DNA, the CDR3 is TGTGCCAGCAGCTTCGGGACAGGGTATAATCAGCCCCAGCATTTT. Its translation: CASSFGTGYNQPQHF.

A note on this clonotype: Lacking the conserved final phenylalanine or tryptophan, this CDR3 likely reflects a read error. The chain carries TRBV4-1 and TRBJ2-1, with 8 nucleotides matching TRBD2. The germline V gene has CDR1 MGHRA and CDR2 YSYEKL. The CDR3 extends over 16 amino acids. V was pared by 4 bases and J by 8 bases, with 13 bases of the junction left unmatched. CDR3 nucleotide sequence: TGCGCCAGCAGCCCGACGGGGACTAGGTCGGGCGATGAGCAGTTCCTC. This encodes CASSPTGTRSGDEQFL.

The chain is built from TRBV29-1 and TRBJ1-1; 7 nucleotides line up with TRBD1. The trim removed 8 bases at V and 4 bases at J, leaving 10 bases unmatched. This CDR3 is 13 amino acids long. CDR1 and CDR2 (germline): SQVTM, ANQGSEA. CDR3 sequence (DNA): TGCAGCACACTAACAGGGGACTCCACTGAAGCTTTCTTT. Its translation is CSTLTGDSTEAFF.

This chain connects TRBV7-9 to TRBJ2-1, with a weak D call TRBD2 (5 bases). The CDR3 extends over 15 amino acids. V lost 3 bases to trimming and J lost 7 bases, with 16 bases between them. Looked up from germline, CDR1 is SEHNR and CDR2 is FQNEAQ (reference sequence). The CDR3 coding sequence is TGTGCCAGCAGCTTTAGGTGGACTGTAGGGAATGAGCAGTTCTTC. Amino acids: CASSFRWTVGNEQFF. The variable domain in full, with the rest retrieved from reference TRBV7-9 and TRBJ2-1, is DTGVSQNPRHKITKRGQNVTFRCDPISEHNRLYWYRQTLGQGPEFLTYFQNEAQLEKSRLLSDRFSAERPKGSFSTLEIQRTEQGDSAMYLCASSFRWTVGNEQFFGPGTRLTVL.

This clonotype has at least ten counts. The V and J genes are TRBV7-2 and TRBJ1-3; D remains ambiguous. Germline CDR1 reads SGHTA; CDR2 reads FQGNSA. With 5 bases removed from V and 0 bases from J, the gap between germline ends came to 17 bases. The CDR3 loop spans 17 amino acids. The CDR3 protein is CASSPVWRGLSGNTIYF. The DNA of the CDR3 is TGTGCCAGCAGCCCCGTTTGGCGCGGCCTCTCTGGAAACACCATATATTTT.

V and J are TRBV7-8 and TRBJ2-2; D remains unclear. Trimming took 1 base from V and 7 from J, leaving 10 bases between them. The CDR3 has 14 residues. The germline V gene has CDR1 SGHVS and CDR2 FQNEAQ. The DNA for the CDR3 is TGTGCCAGCAGCTTAGTTGTTTTAGGCGGGGAGCTGTTTTTT. Amino acid sequence: CASSLVVLGGELFF.

This clonotype occurred a few times. The chain combines TRBV7-8 with TRBJ2-7; 7 positions agree with TRBD2. Germline V gene sequence: CDR1 SGHVS, CDR2 FQNEAQ. The CDR3 has 12 amino acids. The trim removed 5 bases at V and 9 bases at J, leaving 7 bases unmatched. CDR3 DNA sequence: TGTGCCAGCAGCCCCGGGGGGTTCCTGCAGTACTTC. Protein: CASSPGGFLQYF.

The table lists this clonotype with a few counts. V gene TRBV7-6 combines with J gene TRBJ2-3; 7 positions match TRBD2. The V and J ends lost 2 bases and 2 bases, in that order; junction bases with no gene match: 13. The germline V gene encodes CDR1 SGHVS and CDR2 FNYEAQ. The CDR3 is 18 residues long. The CDR3 region is CASSLPDLSGPLTDTQYF. The CDR3 coding sequence is TGTGCCAGCAGCTTACCCGACCTTAGCGGGCCACTCACAGATACGCAGTATTTT. Full variable domain (remainder filled in from reference TRBV7-6 and TRBJ2-3): GAGVSQSPRYKVTKRGQDVALRCDPISGHVSLYWYRQALGQGPEFLTYFNYEAQQDKSGLPNDRFSAERPEGSISTLTIQRTEQRDSAMYRCASSLPDLSGPLTDTQYFGPGTRLTVL.

CDR3 region: CASSPLSDPLGLAPNYGYTF. CDR3 DNA: TGTGCCAGCAGCCCCCTAAGTGATCCTCTCGGTCTCGCGCCCAACTATGGCTACACCTTC. The chain joins TRBV11-2 to TRBJ1-2; unclear D gene. Trimming left V 5 bases short and J 2 bases short, with 30 bases between. Looked up from germline, CDR1 is SGHAT and CDR2 is FQNNGV. The CDR3 extends over 20 amino acids.

Turning to this clonotype: Because the CDR3 is missing its conserved closing phenylalanine or tryptophan, this is likely a read error. The chain recombines TRBV12-3 or TRBV12-4 with TRBJ2-2; no reliable D call. Deletions cut 4 bases from V and 4 bases from J, with 16 bases between. The CDR3 loop spans 16 amino acids. As DNA, the CDR3 is TGTGCCAGCAGTTCCCCAGGCAGTCGGATCACCGGGGAGCTGTTTGTT. Residues: CASSSPGSRITGELFV.

This clonotype has more than one count but fewer than ten. This chain links TRBV28 with TRBJ1-2; D might be TRBD1 (6 bases). This CDR3 is 14 amino acids long. Trimming stripped 1 base from V and 8 bases from J, with 14 bases between. Germline CDR1 and CDR2: MDHEN and SYDVKM. In nucleotides, the CDR3 is TGTGCCAGCAGTTTATATGGGGGGCGCGAGGGCTACACCTTC. It is translated as CASSLYGGREGYTF.

This clonotype was recorded a few times. The rearrangement links TRBV7-9 to TRBJ1-4, with D possibly matching TRBD1 (5 bases). This CDR3 contains 15 residues. Germline V CDR1 and CDR2: SEHNR, FQNEAQ (reference sequence). V lost 5 bases to trimming and J lost 0 bases, with 10 bases between them. The CDR3 is CASSIRQTTNEKLFF. The CDR3, as DNA: TGTGCCAGCAGCATTCGACAGACAACTAATGAAAAACTGTTTTTT.

The chain combines TRBV20-1 with TRBJ2-1; perhaps D is TRBD1 or TRBD2 (6 bases each). Between the trimmed V and J ends, which lost 3 bases and 4 bases, there was a span of 16 bases. Germline values: CDR1 DFQATT, CDR2 SNEGSKA (reference sequence). The CDR3 is made up of 15 amino acids. CDR3 bases: TGCAGTGCTAGGCCCCCACTAGGGGGGTACAATGAGCAGTTCTTC. Translating gives CSARPPLGGYNEQFF.

This clonotype was picked up one time. The V gene is TRBV20-1, the J gene TRBJ2-5; maybe TRBD2 (6 bases). This CDR3 is built from 13 residues. Germline V CDR1 and CDR2: DFQATT, SNEGSKA (reference sequence). Trimming removed 6 bases at V and 0 bases at J, with 11 bases between. CDR3 in DNA: TGCAGTGCAACCGCTAGCGACCAAGAGACCCAGTACTTC. Translating it yields CSATASDQETQYF.

V gene TRBV5-4 combines with J gene TRBJ1-4; 7 nucleotides align to TRBD1. The CDR3 has 15 amino acids. V dropped 4 bases and J dropped 2; count of bases not matched to a gene: 5. Per the germline V gene, CDR1 is SGHNT and CDR2 is YYREEE (reference sequence). The CDR3: CASSAATGTNEKLFF. In DNA, the CDR3 is TGTGCCAGCAGCGCCGCGACAGGGACTAATGAAAAACTGTTTTTT. Filled out from reference TRBV5-4 and TRBJ1-4, the complete variable domain reads ETGVTQSPTHLIKTRGQQVTLRCSSQSGHNTVSWYQQALGQGPQFIFQYYREEENGRGNFPPRFSGLQFPNYSSELNVNALELDDSALYLCASSAATGTNEKLFFGSGTQLSVL.

This clonotype was counted between two and nine times. The rearrangement uses TRBV11-1 and TRBJ2-1; D gene uncertain. Trimming removed 7 bases from V and 10 bases from J, with 23 bases in between. CDR3 length: 15 amino acids. CDR1 SGHAT and CDR2 FQDESV come from the germline V gene (reference sequence). CDR3 nucleotide sequence: TGTGCCAGCACCCCAAGAGGCTCAAGCATGGACGAGCAGTTCTTC. Residues: CASTPRGSSMDEQFF.